This T cell receptor beta chain emerged from a study of early T cells in non-severe SARS-CoV-2 infection. Across the study: The input, bulk RNA from unsorted whole blood, was sequenced, and chains were unpaired. General study results and limits: VDJdb-based annotation leaned toward anti-spike CD8 responses and missed private and CD4 specificities.

CDR3 length: 16 amino acids. V gave up 4 bases and J gave up 0 bases, with 15 bases separating them. CDR1 is SGHNT and CDR2 is YYREEE in the germline V gene (reference sequence). On this clonotype itself: Its matching antigen is unknown.

MiXCR, applied by TCRdb to the 5' RACE reads, yields one record per CDR3 protein. The profile covers 70,000 to 80,000 distinct CDR3 sequences, with around 12% appearing a single time and 2.7% taken by the ten largest. V and J are TRBV5-4 and TRBJ2-3; a possible D gene is TRBD2 (6 bases). This TCR derives from an adult who was a healthcare worker with PCR-confirmed SARS-CoV-2 infection or an uninfected control (not recorded which). The source was whole blood, collected at baseline. The CDR3 DNA sequence: TGTGCCAGCAGCCCCGGGGTAGCGGTTAGCACAGATACGCAGTATTTT. Translated, it gives CASSPGVAVSTDTQYF.